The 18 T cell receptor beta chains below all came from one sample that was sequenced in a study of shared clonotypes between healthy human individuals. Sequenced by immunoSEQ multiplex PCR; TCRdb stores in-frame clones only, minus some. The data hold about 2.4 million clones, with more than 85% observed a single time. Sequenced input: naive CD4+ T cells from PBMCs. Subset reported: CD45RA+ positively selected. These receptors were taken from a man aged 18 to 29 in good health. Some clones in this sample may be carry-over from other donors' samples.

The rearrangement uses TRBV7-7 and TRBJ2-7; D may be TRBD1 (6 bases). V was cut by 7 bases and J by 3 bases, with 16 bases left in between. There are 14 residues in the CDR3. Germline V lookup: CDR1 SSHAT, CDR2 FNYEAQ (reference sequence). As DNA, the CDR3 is TGTGCCAGCACCTCCCCCGGCAGGGGCTACGAGCAGTACTTC. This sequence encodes CASTSPGRGYEQYF.

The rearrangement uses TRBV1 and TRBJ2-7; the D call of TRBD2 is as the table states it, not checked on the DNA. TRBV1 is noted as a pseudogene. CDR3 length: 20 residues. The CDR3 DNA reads TGCACCAGCAGCCAAGACCACGGGACAGGGAGGGTAGCGGGAGTGTACGAGCAGTACTTC. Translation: CTSSQDHGTGRVAGVYEQYF.

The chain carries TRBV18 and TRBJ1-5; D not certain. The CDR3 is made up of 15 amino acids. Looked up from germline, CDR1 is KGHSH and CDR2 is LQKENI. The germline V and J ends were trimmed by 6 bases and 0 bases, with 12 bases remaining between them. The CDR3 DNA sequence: TGTGCCAGCTCGCCAACAGAGCCTAGCAATCAGCCCCAGCATTTT. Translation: CASSPTEPSNQPQHF.

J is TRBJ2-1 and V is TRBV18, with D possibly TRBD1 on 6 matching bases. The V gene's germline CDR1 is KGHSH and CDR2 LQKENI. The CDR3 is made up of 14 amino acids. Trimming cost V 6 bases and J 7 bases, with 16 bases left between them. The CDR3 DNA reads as TGTGCCAGCTCGACAAGACAGGTAGTAAATGAGCAGTTCTTC. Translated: CASSTRQVVNEQFF.

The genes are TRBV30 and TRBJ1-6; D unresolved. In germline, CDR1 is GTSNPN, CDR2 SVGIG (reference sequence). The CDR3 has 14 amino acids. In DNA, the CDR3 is TGTGCTGGCGGCCCCCTCTCCTATAATTCACCCCTCCACTTT. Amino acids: CAGGPLSYNSPLHF.

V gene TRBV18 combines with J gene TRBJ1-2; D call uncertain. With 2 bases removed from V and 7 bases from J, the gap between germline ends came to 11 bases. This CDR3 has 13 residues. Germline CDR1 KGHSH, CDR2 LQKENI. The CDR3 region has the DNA TGTGCCAGCTCACCATCGGACCAAATTGGCTACACCTTC. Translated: CASSPSDQIGYTF.

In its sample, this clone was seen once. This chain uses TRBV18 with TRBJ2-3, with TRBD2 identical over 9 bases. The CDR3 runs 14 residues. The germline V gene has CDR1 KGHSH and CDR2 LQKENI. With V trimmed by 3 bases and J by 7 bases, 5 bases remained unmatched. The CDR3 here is CASSPPGTSYTQYF. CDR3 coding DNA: TGTGCCAGCTCACCCCCCGGGACTAGCTATACGCAGTATTTT.

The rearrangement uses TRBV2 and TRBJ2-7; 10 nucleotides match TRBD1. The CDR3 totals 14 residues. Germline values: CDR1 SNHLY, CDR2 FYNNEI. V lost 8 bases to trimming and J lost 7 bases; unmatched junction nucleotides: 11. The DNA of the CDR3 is TGTGCCAGCGGAATTCCGGGACAGGGGTGGGAGCAGTACTTC. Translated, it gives CASGIPGQGWEQYF.

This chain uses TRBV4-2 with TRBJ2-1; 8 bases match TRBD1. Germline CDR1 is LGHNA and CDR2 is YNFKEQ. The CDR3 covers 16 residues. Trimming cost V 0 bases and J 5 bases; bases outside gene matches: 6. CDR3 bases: TGTGCCAGCAGCCAAGACATCGCGACAGGGGACAATGAGCAGTTCTTC. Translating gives CASSQDIATGDNEQFF.

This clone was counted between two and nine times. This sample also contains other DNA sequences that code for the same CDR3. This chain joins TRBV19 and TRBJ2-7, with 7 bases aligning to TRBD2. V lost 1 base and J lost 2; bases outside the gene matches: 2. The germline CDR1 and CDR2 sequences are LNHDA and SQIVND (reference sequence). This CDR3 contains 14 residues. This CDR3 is CASSIAGGTYEQYF. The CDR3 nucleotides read TGTGCCAGTAGTATAGCGGGAGGAACCTACGAGCAGTACTTC.

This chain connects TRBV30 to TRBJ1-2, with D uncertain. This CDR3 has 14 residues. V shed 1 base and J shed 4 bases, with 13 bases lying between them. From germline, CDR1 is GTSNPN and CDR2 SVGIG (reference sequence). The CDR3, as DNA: TGTGCCTGGAGTGCCACGGACGGACTCTATGGCTACACCTTC. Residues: CAWSATDGLYGYTF.

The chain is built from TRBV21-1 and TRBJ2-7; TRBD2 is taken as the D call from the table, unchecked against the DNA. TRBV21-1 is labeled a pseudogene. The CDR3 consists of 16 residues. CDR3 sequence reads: CASTRDLGNVRYEQYF. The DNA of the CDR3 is TGTGCCAGCACACGAGACCTAGGAAACGTGCGGTACGAGCAGTACTTC.

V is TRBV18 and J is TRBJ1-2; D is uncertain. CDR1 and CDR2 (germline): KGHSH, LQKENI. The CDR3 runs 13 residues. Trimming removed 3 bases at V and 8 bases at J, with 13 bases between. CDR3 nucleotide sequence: TGTGCCAGCTCACCTGCCCAGGCCGGAGGCTACACCTTC. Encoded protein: CASSPAQAGGYTF.

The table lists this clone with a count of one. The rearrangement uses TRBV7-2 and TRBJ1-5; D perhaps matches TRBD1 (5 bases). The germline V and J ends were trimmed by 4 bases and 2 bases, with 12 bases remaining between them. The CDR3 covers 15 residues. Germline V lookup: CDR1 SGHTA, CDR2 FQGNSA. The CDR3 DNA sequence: TGTGCCAGCAGCTACGATGGGGGGGGCAATCAGCCCCAGCATTTT. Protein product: CASSYDGGGNQPQHF.

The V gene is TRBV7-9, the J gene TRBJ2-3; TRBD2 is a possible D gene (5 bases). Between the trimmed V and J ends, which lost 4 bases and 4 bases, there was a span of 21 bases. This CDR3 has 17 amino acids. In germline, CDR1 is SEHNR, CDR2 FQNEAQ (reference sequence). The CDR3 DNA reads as TGTGCCAGCAGCTACGGCAGAGGGCCCTCGGCCGCAGATACGCAGTATTTT. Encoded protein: CASSYGRGPSAADTQYF.

As DNA, the CDR3 is TGTGCCAGCAGCTTAAGACAGGGGGCTGCCACCGGGGAGCTGTTTTTT. It translates to CASSLRQGAATGELFF. This sequence joins TRBV7-3 and TRBJ2-2; 10 bases align to TRBD1. With 1 base clipped from V and 4 bases from J, the junction kept 3 bases outside the gene matches. The CDR3 extends over 16 amino acids. From germline, CDR1 is SGHTA and CDR2 FQGTGA.

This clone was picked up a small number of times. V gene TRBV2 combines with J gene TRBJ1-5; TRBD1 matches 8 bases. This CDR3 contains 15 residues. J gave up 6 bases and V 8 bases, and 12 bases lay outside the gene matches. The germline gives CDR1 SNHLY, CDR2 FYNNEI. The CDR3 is CASALAGGAGQPQHF. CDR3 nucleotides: TGTGCCAGCGCCTTGGCAGGGGGCGCCGGTCAGCCCCAGCATTTT.

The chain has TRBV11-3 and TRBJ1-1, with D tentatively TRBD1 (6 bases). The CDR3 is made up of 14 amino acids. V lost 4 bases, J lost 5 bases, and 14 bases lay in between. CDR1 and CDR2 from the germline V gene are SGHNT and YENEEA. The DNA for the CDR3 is TGTGCCAGCAGCTCTCAGGGGTCGGGGACTGAAGCTTTCTTT. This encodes CASSSQGSGTEAFF. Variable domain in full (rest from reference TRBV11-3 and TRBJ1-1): EAGVVQSPRYKIIEKKQPVAFWCNPISGHNTLYWYLQNLGQGPELLIRYENEEAVDDSQLPKDRFSAERLKGVDSTLKIQPAELGDSAVYLCASSSQGSGTEAFFGQGTRLTVV.